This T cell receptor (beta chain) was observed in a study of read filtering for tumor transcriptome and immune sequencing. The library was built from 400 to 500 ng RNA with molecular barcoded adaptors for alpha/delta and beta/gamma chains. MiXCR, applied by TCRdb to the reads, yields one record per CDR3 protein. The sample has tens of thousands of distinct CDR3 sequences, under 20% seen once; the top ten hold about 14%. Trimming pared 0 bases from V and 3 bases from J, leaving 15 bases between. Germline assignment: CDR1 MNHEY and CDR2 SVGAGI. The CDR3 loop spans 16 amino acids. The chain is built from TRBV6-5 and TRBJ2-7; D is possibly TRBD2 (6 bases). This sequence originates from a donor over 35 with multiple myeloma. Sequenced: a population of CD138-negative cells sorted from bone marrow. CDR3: CASSYSTGSGVYEQYF. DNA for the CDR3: TGTGCCAGCAGTTACTCGACGGGTAGCGGAGTCTACGAGCAGTACTTC.